This T cell receptor (beta chain) was obtained from a study of Ad26.COV2.S vaccination and SARS-CoV-2 variants. Study summary: The donor participated in the COV1001 trial, in its Ad26.COV2.S arm.

Study-wide results and limits: While placebo recipients had lower spike-specific TCR breadth, vaccine recipients had more. Participants given vaccine showed non-spike TCR breadth similar to that of placebo recipients.

Treatment meaning: 19 received Ad26.COV2.S at low or high dose, single or two shots; 5 received placebo; per-sample allocation not given. Samples came from day 63 after the first vaccine or placebo injection. Boston provided a donor who was an adult aged 18-55 years. The CDR3 sequence is 13 residues long. V was pared by 6 bases and J by 13 bases, with 16 bases between. Germline V lookup: CDR1 MNHEY, CDR2 SMNVEV (reference sequence). Generated by immunoSEQ multiplex PCR, the TCRdb table keeps only in-frame clones and is missing some. The sample contains hundreds of thousands of clones, 86% of which appear only once. Concerning this clone: Its antigen is currently unknown.

Here the sequenced sample was peripheral blood, taken in a trial of Ad26.COV2.S vaccine versus placebo. V is TRBV27 and J is TRBJ1-6; maybe TRBD1 (5 bases). The TCR sequence derives from a person aged 18-65 years who received the Ad26.COV2.S COVID-19 vaccine or a placebo. CDR3 protein: CASRGGTVSPLHF. The CDR3 nucleotides are TGTGCCAGCAGGGGGGGGACTGTTTCGCCCCTCCACTTT.